The 17 T cell receptor beta chains presented below share a single source sample, sequenced in a study of blood T cell repertoires in COVID-19. Repertoires were generated with immunoSEQ multiplex PCR, while TCRdb's copy carries only in-frame clones and drops some. The repertoire holds hundreds of thousands of clones, with over 75% as singletons. Material for sequencing was PBMCs or T cells enriched from blood (not recorded which). These receptors came from a woman aged 55-75 years who had recovered from COVID-19.

This CDR3 reads CASTPFDTQYF. The CDR3 nucleotides are TGTGCCAGCACCCCTTTTGATACGCAGTATTTT. V gene TRBV12-3 or TRBV12-4 combines with J gene TRBJ2-3; D remains ambiguous. V lost 7 bases, J lost 6 bases, and 8 bases lay in between. The CDR3 runs 11 residues.

The V call is TRBV7-2, the J call TRBJ2-6; D is unclear. Germline assignment: CDR1 SGHTA and CDR2 FQGNSA. The V and J ends lost 5 bases and 4 bases respectively, with 3 bases between them. CDR3 size: 12 residues. CDR3: CASSQGANVLTF. The CDR3 DNA follows: TGTGCCAGCAGCCAGGGGGCCAACGTCCTGACTTTC.

The chain has TRBV12-3 or TRBV12-4 and TRBJ1-1; possibly TRBD1 for D (5 bases). The ends were cut back, 3 bases at V and 10 bases at J, with 9 bases in the middle. This CDR3 spans 11 amino acids. CDR3 sequence (DNA): TGTGCCAGCAGTTTCGCAGGGCTAGCTTTCTTT. It yields the protein CASSFAGLAFF.

This clone showed up just once. This chain links TRBV7-7 with TRBJ1-1, with D perhaps TRBD1 (6 bases). This CDR3 is 16 amino acids long. The germline V gene has CDR1 SSHAT and CDR2 FNYEAQ (reference sequence). Trimming shortened V by 1 base and J by 1 base, and 13 bases separated the two germline ends. CDR3 sequence: CASSLVPTGENTEAFF. The CDR3 nucleotides read TGTGCCAGCAGCTTAGTTCCGACAGGAGAGAACACTGAAGCTTTCTTT.

This chain connects TRBV5-8 to TRBJ1-5, with a tentative D call TRBD1 (6 bases). Germline V gives CDR1 SGHTS, CDR2 YDEGEE. The V and J ends lost 2 bases and 0 bases respectively, with 15 bases between them. The CDR3 contains 17 residues. Here the CDR3 reads CASSLRIGTTSNQPQHF. The CDR3 region has the DNA TGTGCCAGCAGCTTAAGAATCGGGACAACTAGCAATCAGCCCCAGCATTTT.

The V call is TRBV7-2, the J call TRBJ2-7, with D perhaps matching TRBD1 (6 bases). Germline CDR1 is SGHTA and CDR2 is FQGNSA. This CDR3 comprises 14 residues. V was cut by 5 bases and J by 4 bases, with 15 bases left in between. The CDR3 is CASSPQGIGYEQYF. The DNA of the CDR3 is TGTGCCAGCAGCCCACAGGGTATAGGATACGAGCAGTACTTC. The full variable domain, with the rest looked up from reference TRBV7-2 and TRBJ2-7, is GAGVSQSPSNKVTEKGKDVELRCDPISGHTALYWYRQSLGQGLEFLIYFQGNSAPDKSGLPSDRFSAERTGGSVSTLTIQRTQQEDSAVYLCASSPQGIGYEQYFGPGTRLTVT.

V usage is TRBV9 and J usage is TRBJ2-5; a possible D gene is TRBD1 (6 bases). The V and J ends lost 0 bases and 0 bases respectively, with 9 bases between them. CDR3 length equals 15 residues. Germline CDR1 is SGDLS and CDR2 is YYNGEE. CDR3 loop: CASSVAGTYQETQYF. CDR3 DNA sequence: TGTGCCAGCAGCGTAGCCGGGACATACCAAGAGACCCAGTACTTC.

The rearrangement links TRBV24-1 to TRBJ1-3; 8 nucleotides match TRBD1. The germline V gene encodes CDR1 KGHDR and CDR2 SFDVKD. After removal of 2 bases from V and 3 bases from J, the junction contained 8 bases not matched to a gene. There are 17 residues in the CDR3. CDR3 sequence: CATSDWGQGACGNTIYF. CDR3 nucleotide sequence: TGTGCCACCAGTGATTGGGGGCAGGGGGCTTGTGGAAACACCATATATTTT.

V gene TRBV9 combines with J gene TRBJ2-3; 12 bases line up with TRBD2. The V and J ends lost 1 base and 2 bases, in that order; junction bases with no gene match: 8. The germline gives CDR1 SGDLS, CDR2 YYNGEE. The CDR3 contains 18 residues. The CDR3 region is CASSVKTSGSGITDTQYF. In DNA, the CDR3 is TGTGCCAGCAGCGTAAAGACTAGCGGGAGTGGTATCACAGATACGCAGTATTTT.

The chain carries TRBV18 and TRBJ1-5; D is undetermined. There are 15 residues in the CDR3. V was clipped by 1 base and J by 7 bases, with 14 bases between them. Germline assignment: CDR1 KGHSH and CDR2 LQKENI. The chain's CDR3 is CASSPQESGYQPQHF. DNA of the CDR3: TGTGCCAGCTCACCACAAGAGTCGGGGTACCAGCCCCAGCATTTT.

V usage is TRBV5-1 and J usage is TRBJ2-1; 8 nucleotides match TRBD1. Germline CDR1 reads SGHRS; CDR2 reads YFSETQ. This CDR3 has 15 amino acids. J was trimmed by 7 bases and V by 0 bases; bases with no gene match: 6. CDR3 coding DNA: TGCGCCAGCAGCTTGGTGGACAGGGTGGGTAATGAGCAGTTCTTC. This translates into CASSLVDRVGNEQFF.

This chain uses TRBV19 with TRBJ1-5; tentatively, D is TRBD1 (6 bases). CDR3 length: 15 amino acids. V lost 5 bases and J 1 base, leaving 12 bases between the germline ends. Per the germline V gene, CDR1 is LNHDA and CDR2 is SQIVND (reference sequence). Written as DNA, the CDR3 is TGTGCCAGTAGTGTACAGGGAGTGAGCAATCAGCCCCAGCATTTT. Translated, it gives CASSVQGVSNQPQHF.

This clone was seen only once. Other DNA sequences of this sample code for an identical CDR3. This chain joins TRBV7-2 and TRBJ1-1; possibly TRBD1 for D (5 bases). Germline CDR1 and CDR2: SGHTA and FQGNSA. The CDR3 has 13 residues. The V and J ends lost 2 bases and 1 base respectively, with 5 bases between them. CDR3 loop: CASSLRGNTEAFF. DNA of the CDR3: TGTGCCAGCAGCTTAAGGGGGAACACTGAAGCTTTCTTT.

J is TRBJ2-7 and V is TRBV13, with 14 bases lining up with TRBD2. CDR1 is PRHDT, CDR2 FYEKMQ, per germline (reference sequence). This CDR3 contains 15 residues. Germline trimming cut 3 bases from V and 6 bases from J; bases unmatched to any gene: 4. CDR3 DNA: TGTGCCAGCAGCTTGGGACTAGCGGGAGCGAGCGAGCAGTACTTC. It translates to CASSLGLAGASEQYF.

The chain links TRBV7-3 to TRBJ1-1; TRBD1 matches 7 bases. V shed 0 bases, J shed 0 bases, and the junction held 1 base outside the gene matches. The CDR3 totals 15 residues. Germline V gene sequence: CDR1 SGHTA, CDR2 FQGTGA. CDR3 sequence reads: CASSLTTGLNTEAFF. As DNA, the CDR3 is TGTGCCAGCAGCTTAACGACAGGGTTGAACACTGAAGCTTTCTTT.

The chain employs TRBV6-6 and TRBJ1-1, with a possible D match to TRBD1 (5 bases). CDR1 is MNHNY, CDR2 SVGAGI, per germline (reference sequence). V was pared by 2 bases and J by 2 bases, with 12 bases between. This CDR3 spans 15 amino acids. CDR3: CASSYLGRVNTEAFF. The CDR3 nucleotides read TGTGCCAGCAGTTACCTCGGCAGGGTCAACACTGAAGCTTTCTTT.

The chain carries TRBV11-2 and TRBJ2-5; maybe TRBD1 (6 bases). Looked up from germline, CDR1 is SGHAT and CDR2 is FQNNGV. This CDR3 region has 14 residues. The V end lost 5 bases, the J end lost 1 base, and 11 bases lay between the germline ends. In nucleotides, the CDR3 is TGTGCCAGCAGCCCCTGGACAGTCCAAGAGACCCAGTACTTC. Amino acid sequence: CASSPWTVQETQYF.